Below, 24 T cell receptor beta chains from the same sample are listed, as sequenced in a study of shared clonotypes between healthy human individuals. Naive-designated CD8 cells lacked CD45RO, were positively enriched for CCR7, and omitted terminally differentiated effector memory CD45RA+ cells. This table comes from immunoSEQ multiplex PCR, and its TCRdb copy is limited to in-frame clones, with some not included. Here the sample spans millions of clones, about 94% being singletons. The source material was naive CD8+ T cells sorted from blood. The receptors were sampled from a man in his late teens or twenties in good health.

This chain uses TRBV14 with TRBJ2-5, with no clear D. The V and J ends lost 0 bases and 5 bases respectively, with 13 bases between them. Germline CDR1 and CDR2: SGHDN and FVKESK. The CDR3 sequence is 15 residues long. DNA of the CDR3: TGTGCCAGCAGCCAAGATCGGTGGGTCCGGGAGACCCAGTACTTC. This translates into CASSQDRWVRETQYF.

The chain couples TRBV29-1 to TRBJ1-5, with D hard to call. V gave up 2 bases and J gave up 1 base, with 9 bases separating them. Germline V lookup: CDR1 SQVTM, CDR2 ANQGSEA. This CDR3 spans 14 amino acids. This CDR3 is CSVELIRSNQPQHF. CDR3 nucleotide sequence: TGCAGCGTTGAATTAATTCGAAGCAATCAGCCCCAGCATTTT.

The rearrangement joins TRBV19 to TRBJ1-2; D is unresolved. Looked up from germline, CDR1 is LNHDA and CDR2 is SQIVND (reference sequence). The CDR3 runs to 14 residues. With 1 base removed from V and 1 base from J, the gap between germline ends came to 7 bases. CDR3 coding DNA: TGTGCCAGTAGTATAGTGGCGGGTAACTATGGCTACACCTTC. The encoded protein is CASSIVAGNYGYTF.

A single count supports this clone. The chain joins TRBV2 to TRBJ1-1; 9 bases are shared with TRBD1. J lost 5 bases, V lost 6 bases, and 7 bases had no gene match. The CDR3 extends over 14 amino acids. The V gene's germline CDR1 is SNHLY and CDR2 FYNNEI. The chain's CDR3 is CASSVGTGRTEAFF. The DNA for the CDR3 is TGTGCCAGCAGCGTCGGGACAGGGAGGACTGAAGCTTTCTTT.

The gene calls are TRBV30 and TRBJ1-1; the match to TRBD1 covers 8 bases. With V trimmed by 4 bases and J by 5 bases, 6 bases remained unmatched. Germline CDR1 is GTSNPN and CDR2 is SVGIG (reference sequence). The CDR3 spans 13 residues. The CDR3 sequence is CAWIRQGYTEAFF. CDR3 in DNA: TGTGCCTGGATACGACAGGGGTATACTGAAGCTTTCTTT.

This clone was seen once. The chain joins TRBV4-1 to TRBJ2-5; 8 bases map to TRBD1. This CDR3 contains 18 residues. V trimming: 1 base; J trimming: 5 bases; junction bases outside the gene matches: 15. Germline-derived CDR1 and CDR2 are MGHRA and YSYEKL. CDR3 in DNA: TGCGCCAGCAGCCAAGTTGTGCCCGACCGGGACAGGTGGGAGACCCAGTACTTC. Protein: CASSQVVPDRDRWETQYF.

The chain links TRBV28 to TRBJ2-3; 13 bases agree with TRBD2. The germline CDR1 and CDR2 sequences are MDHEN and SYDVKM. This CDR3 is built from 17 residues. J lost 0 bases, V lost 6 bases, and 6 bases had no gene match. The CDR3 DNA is TGTGCCAGCAGCTTGGGGACTAGCGGGATTAGCACAGATACGCAGTATTTT. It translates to CASSLGTSGISTDTQYF.

This CDR3 is CASSGTGVFSNQPQHF. Here the CDR3 DNA reads TGCGCCAGCAGTGGGACAGGGGTATTTAGCAATCAGCCCCAGCATTTT. The rearrangement links TRBV10-2 to TRBJ1-5, with 9 bases identical to TRBD1. This CDR3 spans 16 amino acids. CDR1 is WSHSY and CDR2 is SAAADI in the germline V gene. V dropped 4 bases and J dropped 0; count of bases not matched to a gene: 4.

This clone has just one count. CDR3: CASSLVLYSSYEQYF. The CDR3, as DNA: TGTGCCAGCAGCTTAGTACTCTACAGCTCCTACGAGCAGTACTTC. The J gene is TRBJ2-7, the V gene TRBV7-2; D gene uncertain. V lost 1 base and J lost 0, with 10 bases in between. In germline, CDR1 is SGHTA, CDR2 FQGNSA. This CDR3 is 15 amino acids long.

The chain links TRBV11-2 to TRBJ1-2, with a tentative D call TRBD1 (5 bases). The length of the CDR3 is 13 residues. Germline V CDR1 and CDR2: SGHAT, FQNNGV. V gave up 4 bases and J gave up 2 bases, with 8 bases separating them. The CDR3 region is CASSSAGNYGYTF. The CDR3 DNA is TGTGCCAGCAGCTCCGCAGGGAACTATGGCTACACCTTC.

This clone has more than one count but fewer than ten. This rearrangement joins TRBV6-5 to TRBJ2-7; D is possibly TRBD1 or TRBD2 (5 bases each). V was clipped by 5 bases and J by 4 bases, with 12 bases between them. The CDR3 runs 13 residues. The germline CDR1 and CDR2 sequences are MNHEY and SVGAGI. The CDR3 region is CASSRGRNYEQYF. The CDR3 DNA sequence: TGTGCCAGCAGTAGGGGACGGAATTACGAGCAGTACTTC.

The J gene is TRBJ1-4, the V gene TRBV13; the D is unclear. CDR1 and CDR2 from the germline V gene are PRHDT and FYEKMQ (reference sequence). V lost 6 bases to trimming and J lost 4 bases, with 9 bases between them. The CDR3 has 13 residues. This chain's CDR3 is CASREQINEKLFF. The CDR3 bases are TGTGCCAGCAGAGAGCAGATTAATGAAAAACTGTTTTTT.

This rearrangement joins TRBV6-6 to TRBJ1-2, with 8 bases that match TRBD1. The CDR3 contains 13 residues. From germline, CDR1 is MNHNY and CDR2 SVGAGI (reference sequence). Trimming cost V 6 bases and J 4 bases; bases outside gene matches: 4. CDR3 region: CASRDGTGYGYTF. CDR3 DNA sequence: TGTGCCAGCAGAGACGGGACAGGCTATGGCTACACCTTC.

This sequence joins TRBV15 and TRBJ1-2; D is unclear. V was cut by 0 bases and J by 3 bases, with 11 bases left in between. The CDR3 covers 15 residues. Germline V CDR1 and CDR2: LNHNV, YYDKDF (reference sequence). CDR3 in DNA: TGTGCCACCAGCAGAGATAGAGAGGGCCACTATGGCTACACCTTC. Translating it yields CATSRDREGHYGYTF.

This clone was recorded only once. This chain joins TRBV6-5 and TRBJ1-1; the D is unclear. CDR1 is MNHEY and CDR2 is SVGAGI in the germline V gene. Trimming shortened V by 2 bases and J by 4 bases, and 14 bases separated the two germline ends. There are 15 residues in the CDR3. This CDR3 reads CASSYTGEGSTEAFF. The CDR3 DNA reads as TGTGCCAGCAGTTACACTGGGGAAGGGAGCACTGAAGCTTTCTTT.

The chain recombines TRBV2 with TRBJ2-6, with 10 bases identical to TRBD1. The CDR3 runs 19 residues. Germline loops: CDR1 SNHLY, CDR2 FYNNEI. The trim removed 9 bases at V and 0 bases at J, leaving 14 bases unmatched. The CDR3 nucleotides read TGTGCCAGTTCTGGGGACAGGGGAGCTGGTGGCTCTGGGGCCAACGTCCTGACTTTC. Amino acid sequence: CASSGDRGAGGSGANVLTF.

CDR3 protein: CASTLATEAFF. The CDR3 nucleotides are TGCGCCAGCACCTTGGCCACTGAAGCTTTCTTT. V is TRBV10-2 and J is TRBJ1-1; D uncertain. V lost 7 bases to trimming and J lost 4 bases, with 7 bases between them. The CDR3 has 11 amino acids. Germline CDR1 is WSHSY and CDR2 is SAAADI.

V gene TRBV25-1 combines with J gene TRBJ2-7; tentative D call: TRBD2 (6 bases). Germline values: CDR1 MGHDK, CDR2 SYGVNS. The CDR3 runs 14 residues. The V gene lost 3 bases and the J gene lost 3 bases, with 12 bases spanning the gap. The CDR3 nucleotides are TGTGCCAGCAGTGATACCGGGGGTGGCTACGAGCAGTACTTC. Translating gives CASSDTGGGYEQYF.

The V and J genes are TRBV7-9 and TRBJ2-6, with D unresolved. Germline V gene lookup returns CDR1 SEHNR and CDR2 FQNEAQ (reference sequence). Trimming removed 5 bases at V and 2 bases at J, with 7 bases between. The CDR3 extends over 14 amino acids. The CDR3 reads CASSPPPGANVLTF. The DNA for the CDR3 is TGTGCCAGCAGCCCACCCCCTGGGGCCAACGTCCTGACTTTC.

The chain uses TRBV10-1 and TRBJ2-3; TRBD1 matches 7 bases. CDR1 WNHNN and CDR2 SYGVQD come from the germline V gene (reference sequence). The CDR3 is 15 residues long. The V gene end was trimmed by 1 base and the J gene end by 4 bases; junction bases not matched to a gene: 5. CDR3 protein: CASSEFEGAADTQYF. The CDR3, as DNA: TGCGCCAGCAGTGAGTTTGAGGGGGCCGCAGATACGCAGTATTTT.

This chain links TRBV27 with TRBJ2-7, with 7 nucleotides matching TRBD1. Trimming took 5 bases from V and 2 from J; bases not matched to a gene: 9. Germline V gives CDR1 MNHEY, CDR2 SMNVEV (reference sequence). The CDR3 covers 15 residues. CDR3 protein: CASSLRDRFTYEQYF. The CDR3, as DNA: TGTGCCAGCAGTCTAAGGGACAGATTCACCTACGAGCAGTACTTC.

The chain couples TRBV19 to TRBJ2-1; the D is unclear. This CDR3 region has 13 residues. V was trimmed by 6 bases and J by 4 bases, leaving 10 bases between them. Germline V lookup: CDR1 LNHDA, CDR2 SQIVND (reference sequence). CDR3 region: CASRSAVYNEQFF. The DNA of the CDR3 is TGTGCCAGTAGATCCGCGGTTTACAATGAGCAGTTCTTC.

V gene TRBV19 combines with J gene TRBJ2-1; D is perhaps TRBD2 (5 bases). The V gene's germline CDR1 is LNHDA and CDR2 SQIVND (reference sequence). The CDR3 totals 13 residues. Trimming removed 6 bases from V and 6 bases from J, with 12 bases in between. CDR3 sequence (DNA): TGTGCCAGTAGCGACATCAGCGGCAATGAGCAGTTCTTC. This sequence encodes CASSDISGNEQFF. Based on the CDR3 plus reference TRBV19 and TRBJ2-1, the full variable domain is DGGITQSPKYLFRKEGQNVTLSCEQNLNHDAMYWYRQDPGQGLRLIYYSQIVNDFQKGDIAEGYSVSREKKESFPLTVTSAQKNPTAFYLCASSDISGNEQFFGPGTRLTVL.

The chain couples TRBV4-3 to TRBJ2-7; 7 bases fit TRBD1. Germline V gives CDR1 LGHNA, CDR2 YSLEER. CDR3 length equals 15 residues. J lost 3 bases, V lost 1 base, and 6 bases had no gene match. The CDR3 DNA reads TGCGCCAGCAGCCAAGGTTGGGACAGCGTCTACGAGCAGTACTTC. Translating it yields CASSQGWDSVYEQYF.